A selection of T cell receptor beta chains follows, all from one sample in a study of blood T cell repertoires in COVID-19. The repertoire was sequenced with immunoSEQ multiplex PCR; TCRdb's copy has only in-frame clones and lacks some. The repertoire has roughly 100,000 clones, 80% to 90% of them found once; the top ten carry 2% to 2.5%. Sequenced: peripheral blood. These receptors came from a human donor in a cohort sampled during active COVID-19. Both conserved end residues are part of each CDR3. D genes are given only for firm matches. Expanded clones are given a class, and other clones once, few, many or no size at all.

cdr3_aa: CASSFSVTDTQYF
cdr3_nt: TGTGCCAGCAGTTTTAGCGTCACAGATACGCAGTATTTT
v_call: TRBV28
d_call: NA
clone_size: NA
j_call: TRBJ2-3

cdr3_aa: CASSYTSDISYEQYF
cdr3_nt: TGTGCCAGCAGTTACACCTCGGACATCTCCTACGAGCAGTACTTC
v_call: TRBV6-5
d_call: NA
clone_size: once
j_call: TRBJ2-7

cdr3_aa: CSVVGVNTEAFF
cdr3_nt: TGCAGCGTTGTAGGGGTGAACACTGAAGCTTTCTTT
v_call: TRBV29-1
d_call: NA
clone_size: NA
j_call: TRBJ1-1

cdr3_aa: CASSTHRAQTRTDTQYF
cdr3_nt: TGCGCCAGCAGCACTCACAGGGCGCAGACCAGGACAGATACGCAGTATTTT
v_call: TRBV5-1
d_call: NA
clone_size: once
j_call: TRBJ2-3

cdr3_aa: CASFSGTGAYGEGYTF
cdr3_nt: TGTGCCAGCTTTTCCGGGACAGGGGCTTATGGGGAGGGCTACACCTTC
v_call: TRBV5-5
d_call: TRBD1
clone_size: NA
j_call: TRBJ1-2

cdr3_aa: CASRLLPDSQETQYF
cdr3_nt: TGTGCCAGTAGACTCCTACCGGACAGCCAAGAGACCCAGTACTTC
v_call: TRBV19
d_call: NA
clone_size: NA
j_call: TRBJ2-5

cdr3_aa: CAWSVTGGLNEQYF
cdr3_nt: TGTGCCTGGAGTGTTACGGGGGGGCTGAACGAGCAGTACTTC
v_call: TRBV30
d_call: TRBD2
clone_size: NA
j_call: TRBJ2-7

cdr3_aa: CAWSPGTGNFPLHF
cdr3_nt: TGTGCCTGGAGTCCCGGGACAGGGAACTTTCCCCTCCACTTT
v_call: TRBV30
d_call: TRBD1
clone_size: NA
j_call: TRBJ1-6

cdr3_aa: CASTLGGTGTGNTIYF
cdr3_nt: TGTGCCAGCACCCTTGGAGGGACAGGGACTGGAAACACCATATATTTT
v_call: TRBV9
d_call: TRBD1
clone_size: NA
j_call: TRBJ1-3

cdr3_aa: CASSLSGGAVTDTQYF
cdr3_nt: TGTGCCAGCAGTTTAAGCGGGGGGGCCGTAACAGATACGCAGTATTTT
v_call: TRBV27
d_call: TRBD2
clone_size: NA
j_call: TRBJ2-3

cdr3_aa: CASSVGSSGYGYTF
cdr3_nt: TGTGCCAGCAGCGTAGGATCTTCGGGCTATGGCTACACCTTC
v_call: TRBV9
d_call: NA
clone_size: NA
j_call: TRBJ1-2

cdr3_aa: CASSLGNGGVYGYTF
cdr3_nt: TGTGCCAGCAGTTTAGGGAATGGCGGGGTCTATGGCTACACCTTC
v_call: TRBV27
d_call: NA
clone_size: NA
j_call: TRBJ1-2

cdr3_aa: CASSLSASGSVSTDTQYF
cdr3_nt: TGTGCCAGCAGTTTATCCGCTAGCGGGAGTGTTAGCACAGATACGCAGTATTTT
v_call: TRBV28
d_call: TRBD2
clone_size: few
j_call: TRBJ2-3

cdr3_aa: CASSVMGGLTTDTQYF
cdr3_nt: TGTGCCAGCAGCGTGATGGGGGGACTAACCACAGATACGCAGTATTTT
v_call: TRBV7-9
d_call: TRBD2
clone_size: NA
j_call: TRBJ2-3

cdr3_aa: CAISEFGYGYTF
cdr3_nt: TGTGCCATCAGTGAGTTCGGGTATGGCTACACCTTC
v_call: TRBV10-3
d_call: NA
clone_size: once
j_call: TRBJ1-2

cdr3_aa: CATSAGYSLSTDTQYF
cdr3_nt: TGTGCCACCAGCGCGGGGTACAGCTTAAGCACAGATACGCAGTATTTT
v_call: TRBV24-1
d_call: NA
clone_size: NA
j_call: TRBJ2-3

cdr3_aa: CASSLVGRGGADTQYF
cdr3_nt: TGTGCCAGCAGCTTAGTGGGACGCGGGGGGGCAGATACGCAGTATTTT
v_call: TRBV7-9
d_call: TRBD2
clone_size: NA
j_call: TRBJ2-3

cdr3_aa: CASSSHPTSGNQPQHF
cdr3_nt: TGTGCCAGCAGCTCTCACCCAACTTCGGGGAATCAGCCCCAGCATTTT
v_call: TRBV7-8
d_call: NA
clone_size: NA
j_call: TRBJ1-5

cdr3_aa: CASSPRDRGLTGELFF
cdr3_nt: TGTGCCAGCAGCCCCAGGGACAGGGGGCTTACCGGGGAGCTGTTTTTT
v_call: TRBV7-3
d_call: TRBD1
clone_size: NA
j_call: TRBJ2-2

cdr3_aa: CASSQEPGSNQPQHF
cdr3_nt: TGCGCCAGCAGCCAAGAACCAGGGTCGAATCAGCCCCAGCATTTT
v_call: TRBV4-1
d_call: NA
clone_size: NA
j_call: TRBJ1-5

cdr3_aa: CASSPQGADTEAFF
cdr3_nt: TGTGCCAGCTCACCACAGGGGGCTGACACTGAAGCTTTCTTT
v_call: TRBV18
d_call: TRBD1
clone_size: NA
j_call: TRBJ1-1

cdr3_aa: CASLAGGSYNEQFF
cdr3_nt: TGTGCCAGTCTAGCGGGGGGTTCCTACAATGAGCAGTTCTTC
v_call: TRBV7-9
d_call: TRBD2
clone_size: NA
j_call: TRBJ2-1

cdr3_aa: CASSPAGLGLPGELFF
cdr3_nt: TGTGCCAGCAGCCCCGCGGGACTAGGGCTCCCCGGGGAGCTGTTTTTT
v_call: TRBV7-2
d_call: TRBD2
clone_size: NA
j_call: TRBJ2-2

cdr3_aa: CASSGGAGNQPQHF
cdr3_nt: TGTGCCAGTAGTGGGGGGGCTGGCAATCAGCCCCAGCATTTT
v_call: TRBV19
d_call: NA
clone_size: NA
j_call: TRBJ1-5

cdr3_aa: CASSIAGFTAYNEQFF
cdr3_nt: TGTGCCAGTAGTATAGCTGGGTTTACAGCCTACAATGAGCAGTTCTTC
v_call: TRBV19
d_call: NA
clone_size: NA
j_call: TRBJ2-1

cdr3_aa: CASSFATGRTDTQYF
cdr3_nt: TGTGCCAGCAGCTTTGCGACAGGGCGCACAGATACGCAGTATTTT
v_call: TRBV7-3
d_call: TRBD1
clone_size: NA
j_call: TRBJ2-3

cdr3_aa: CASSTQGGNYGYTF
cdr3_nt: TGTGCCAGCAGTACACAGGGGGGAAACTATGGCTACACCTTC
v_call: TRBV28
d_call: TRBD1
clone_size: NA
j_call: TRBJ1-2

cdr3_aa: CASSPLMSSYNSPLHF
cdr3_nt: TGTGCCAGCAGTCCACTAATGAGCTCCTATAATTCACCCCTCCACTTT
v_call: TRBV27
d_call: NA
clone_size: NA
j_call: TRBJ1-6